This T cell receptor (beta chain) comes out of a study of blood T cell repertoires in COVID-19. Study summary: Spain, Italy and the United States supplied samples that represented acute and convalescent COVID-19. In each case, the material was cDNA or gDNA derived from T cells, B-cell-depleted T cells, or PBMCs.

V lost 4 bases and J lost 7; bases outside the gene matches: 4. The germline CDR1 and CDR2 sequences are MDHEN and SYDVKM. The CDR3 spans 15 residues. In the source study's methods: It was from reference gene primer amplification that nucleated cell counts were estimated. Assay used: immunoSEQ multiplex PCR; TCRdb lists only in-frame clones, some missing. That table is the source of V, J and clone size, and D and trimming were worked out from the DNA. In the table there are some 210,000 clones, over 75% of which are singletons. The TCR comes from a woman in her forties who had recovered from COVID-19. The sequenced material came from peripheral blood. The chain joins TRBV28 to TRBJ2-2; 12 positions match TRBD2. CDR3 coding DNA: TGTGCCAGCAGTTCCCTAGCGGGAGGGGTCGGGGAGCTGTTTTTT. This gives the protein CASSSLAGGVGELFF.